This TCR beta chain was profiled in a study of T cells in Graves' hyperthyroidism and ophthalmopathy. The study, taken as a whole, reports: Expanded thyroid clonotypes (above 0.001) were mostly also found in blood.

This clonotype has a count of ten or more. As yet, its antigen is unknown. TCR beta CDR3 regions were amplified from RNA transcripts. An initial round of RT-PCR targeting the TCR CDR3 relied on the HTBI primer set. TCRdb itself ran the multiplex PCR reads through MiXCR, one entry per CDR3 protein. The sample lists roughly 99,000 distinct CDR3 sequences; approximately 15% were seen once. The germline V gene has CDR1 MDHEN and CDR2 SYDVKM. The CDR3 spans 16 residues. The junction had 9 bases not matched to a gene; V was cut back by 6 bases and J by 1 base. The gene calls are TRBV28 and TRBJ2-5; 9 bases align to TRBD2. The source material was blood. The source of this sequence is a woman between 45 and 60 years old with Graves' hyperthyroidism. The CDR3 is CASRHTGTSRQETQYF. The CDR3 DNA reads TGTGCCAGCAGACATACCGGGACTAGCCGCCAAGAGACCCAGTACTTC.